This TCR beta chain was captured by sequencing in a study of persistence of HIV-infected CD4 T cells. Study-wide background: Donors had been on suppressive ART for a median of roughly eight years.

Cells were stimulated with CMV-infected fibroblast lysates at approximately 10 ug/mL. Sorting of responding CD4+ T cells relied on upregulated CD40 ligand together with CD69. Donors had CD4+ T cell counts above 400 cells/uL and were CMV-seropositive. CD8-depleted PBMCs were stimulated 15 to 20 hours with anti-CD28/CD49d costimulation, CD40-blocking antibody and enfuvirtide. CDR3 size: 13 residues. Germline loops: CDR1 MGHDK, CDR2 SYGVNS. V shed 6 bases and J shed 0 bases, with 9 bases lying between them. On this clone: No antigen is known for it.

Sequencing used immunoSEQ version 4 in survey mode. Method: immunoSEQ multiplex PCR; TCRdb's copy keeps in-frame clones and lacks some. The table lists under 15,000 clones, approximately 71% of them singletons, with 17% in the top ten. Study-level points and caveats: CMV- and Gag-responding cells had lower TCRbeta richness than CD3/CD28-responding cells.

This TCR derives from an adult man with HIV who was CMV-seropositive. The sequencing used CD4+ T cells sorted from PBMCs after approximately 19-hour stimulation, collected from a patient who received antiretroviral therapy. The chain has TRBV25-1 and TRBJ2-7; D is perhaps TRBD1 (5 bases). CDR3 nucleotides: TGTGCCAGCAGATCGGACACCTCCTACGAGCAGTACTTC. It translates to CASRSDTSYEQYF.